One T cell receptor beta chain is described in this entry. Its cognate antigen has yet to be identified. Base qualities were left out, and no much larger clone turns up one base away. This entry belongs to a study of cytomegalovirus exposure and HLA in healthy donors listed by TCRdb under 2017. Describing the broader study: An earlier analysis of 587 of the donors reported 276 Gb of sequence data and 95 million to 140 million unique TCR beta sequences obtained from around 180 million T cells. An early release that covered 640 HLA-typed donors contained approximately 300 gigabases of sequencing data and about 93 million unique TCR sequences. Among the roughly 400 genotyped donors, about 83% belonged to the genetic ancestry cluster associated with self-reported Caucasian donors. The aim of the study was to test whether cataloging public T cell receptors could identify signatures of past pathogen exposure. The study profiled the T cell repertoires of more than 500 subjects by immunosequencing and related them to cytomegalovirus serostatus. In addition to the first cohort of roughly 670 subjects, a separate validation cohort of 120 different subjects was used. High-throughput TCR immunosequencing, statistical association of individual TCRs with disease status, and machine learning were combined to predict cytomegalovirus infection status. In a later analysis, previously published TCR beta repertoires from about 670 donors were re-analyzed and high-resolution HLA genotyping was added so that TCR occurrence patterns could be studied. In the later analysis, no new phenotypic data were used to find candidate immune exposures; instead, reliance was placed on TCR beta sequences and their occurrence across donors. To decide whether each TCR beta V gene segment behaved as functional or pseudogenic, an earlier analysis of fewer than 750 of the donors relied on high-throughput TCR beta sequencing. Donor age, sex, ethnicity and CMV serostatus were compiled together with the repertoire data. A later genetic analysis took genome-wide SNP genotypes for about three fifths of the roughly 670 donors and used that subset as a discovery cohort. Every repertoire in the discovery cohort had been generated on one and the same sequencing platform. Both class I and class II loci were covered by HLA typing, at four-digit resolution. Typing coverage varied by locus: about 620-630 donors for A, B, C, DRB1 and DQB1; some 520 for DQA1; over 600 for DPA1; about 450 for DPB1. Because of strong linkage in the cohort, roughly 5 DR-DQ haplotypes were treated as single units for association and clustering. Across around 400 genotyped donors of the cohort, an average of approximately 200,000 unique TCR beta nucleotide sequences per donor were sequenced, and 15% to 20% of those sequences were non-productive.

In total, more than 500 healthy bone marrow donors made up the cohort. Cohort members were all nominally healthy when sampled, although unrecorded immune exposures were likely present. The donor tested CMV seropositive and was one of the 289 seropositive cohort members. A peripheral blood sample was collected from each donor, and TCR beta sequencing was performed on peripheral blood mononuclear cells. Genomic DNA extraction from the blood cell samples was performed with the Qiagen DNeasy Blood Extraction Kit. Results the study describes overall, beyond this receptor: The authors suggested that the approach could potentially be extended to other disease states and immunological phenotypes. Correlated functional status among segregating V segments might be attributable to linkage disequilibrium, but an unknown experimental factor could not be ruled out. Because counts were too low, seventeen rarely observed V segments, including chromosome 9 orphons, were excluded from the earlier analysis of around 640 of the donors. A cluster of highly shared sequence variants was judged likely to be a technical artifact of the sequencing pipeline. According to a later analysis, parvovirus B19, influenza, CMV and Epstein-Barr virus appeared linked to several top co-occurrence clusters. Most TCR sequences were seen in very few donors, while some public TCRs were found in many individuals. Cytomegalovirus status was reported to be diagnosed by the classifier with high specificity and sensitivity in both the original and validation cohorts. The only immune exposure information available for the cohort was CMV serostatus. Because the 87-base-pair reads could not distinguish some IMGT-functional V segments, including TRBV6-2 and TRBV6-3, those segments were excluded. The cohort was sequenced for TCR beta chains only, and without alpha or paired-chain data the features that could be detected were limited. A total of 150 or so TCR beta chains were listed by the study as associated with cytomegalovirus. When HLA alleles, especially DR and DQ, strongly co-occurred, TCR associations were difficult to assign to individual alleles. Presence/absence analyses assumed roughly uniform sequencing depth across donors, an assumption that may not hold. In a later genetic analysis, a missense DCLRE1C variant was associated with V-gene and J-gene trimming of TCR beta chains, and the association was replicated in an independent cohort. Because HLA typing was missing for some donors at each locus, association tests included only the typed subset. A further reported finding was that TCR beta sequences accurately predicted the HLA-A and HLA-B alleles for most subjects in the first cohort. In a later analysis, HLA-associated TCR beta chains were found to be more clonally expanded and to have lower generation probabilities than equally common non-associated chains. Most CMV-associated TCR beta chains appeared to be HLA-restricted in a later analysis, and the HLA associations seemed to be driven largely by CMV exposure. Three of the identified cytomegalovirus-associated TCR beta chains were confirmed in vitro to be specific for cytomegalovirus antigens. In a later analysis, the rate of TCR association differed among HLA loci, with DRB1 alleles having the most associated TCRs and HLA-C alleles having the fewest. In a later genetic analysis, fewer N-insertions in productive TCRs were reported among donors in an Asian-associated ancestry cluster than the 666-donor mean. Broadly in line with IMGT annotations, most TCR beta V segments showed up in productive rearrangements about 90% or about 30% of the time in an earlier analysis of approximately 640 of the donors. In a later analysis, around 17,000 TCR beta sequences were associated with specific HLA alleles at a false discovery rate of 0.05.

Library construction relied on the immunoSEQ multiplex PCR assay. A mixture of 60 forward primers for TCR Vbeta segments and 13 reverse primers for TCR Jbeta segments was used in the multiplex PCR. The CDR3 region of rearranged TCR beta genes was amplified from genomic DNA with a multiplex PCR assay. The Illumina HiSeq System was used to sequence the amplified TCR beta libraries as 87-base-pair reads. Per the original workflow: In a later analysis, 80 million or so unique TCR beta chains were counted across the roughly 610 repertoires, and around 10 million of these chains were shared by at least two donors. To remove PCR and sequencing errors, raw reads were error-corrected and collapsed into unique sequences using a nearest-neighbor algorithm that merged closely related sequences. Alignment of CDR3 sequences to IMGT reference sequences was used to assign V, D and J gene segments. For a sequence to be retained, a match of at least six nucleotides to both a V gene segment and a J gene segment was required. A rearrangement counted as productive if the CDR3 had no stop codons and remained in frame with V and J, and every other rearrangement counted as non-productive. CDR3 was defined according to IMGT convention as the region running from the second conserved V-encoded cysteine to the conserved J-encoded phenylalanine. The earlier analysis of 450 to 750 of the donors excluded any sequence lacking an unambiguous match to a single V gene segment. An earlier analysis of approximately 590 of the donors classified V segments as functional when productive rearrangements were above 56.7% and as segregating when the standard deviation between donors was above 5%. A statistical classification framework was built to diagnose cytomegalovirus status from the catalog of TCR beta chain sequences. V and J gene assignment, in a later analysis, came from comparing TCR nucleotide sequences with IMGT/GENE-DB human TR gene sequences. A later analysis assigned CDR3 sequences and most-parsimonious VDJ recombination scenarios with the TCRdist pipeline. A later analysis defined each TCR beta chain by its CDR3 amino acid sequence plus V-gene family, and excluded reads lacking a unique V-gene family. To address suspected cross-contamination and a sequencing artifact, a later analysis removed around 590 highly shared, low-generation-probability nucleotide sequences. In a later analysis, a clonal expansion index for each public chain was calculated from normalized within-repertoire ranks of inferred template counts. A later analysis computed generation probabilities with a VDJ recombination model fitted to out-of-frame rearrangements, and checked the results against IGoR. Hypergeometric tests were used in a later analysis to score TCR-TCR, TCR-HLA and TCR-CMV co-occurrence, with a repertoire-size bias correction applied to the TCR pairs. In a later analysis, false discovery rates were estimated by permuting HLA or CMV assignments 20 times. In a later analysis, co-occurring TCRs were grouped using DBSCAN, and TCRdist sequence similarity was added for clustering within HLA-allele-positive subsets. Repertoires with fewer than 30,000 or more than 120,000 public chains were left out of co-occurrence clustering, as were about 5 repertoires with anomalous nucleotide sharing. In TCRdb, the immuneACCESS table is reduced to in-frame sequences with V and J assigned. These tables do not hold every clone; where another copy was compared, an unresolved V gene accounts for under half, and the others remain unexplained. V and J calls and clone size are as listed in that table; D and trimming were resolved from the DNA. This sample holds roughly 71,000 clones; 60% to 75% were observed only once. 20% to 25% of the sample belongs to the ten largest clones.

V is cut by 4 bases and J by 0 bases, and the space between the germline ends is 7 bases. Via the germline V gene (reference sequence), CDR1 is LNHNV and CDR2 YYDKDF. Reading from cysteine to phenylalanine, the CDR3 counts 15 amino acids. Of the read, only the CDR3 DNA is kept; its 45 bases are in frame from base 1. The sequence derives from a man aged 35-49 years in good health and CMV-seropositive. The V and J segments used are TRBV15 and TRBJ2-6; the D gene cannot be named for sure. Specimen: PBMCs. The CDR3 in this case is CATSTSYSGANVLTF. Read as DNA, the sequence is TGTGCCACCAGCACGAGCTACTCTGGGGCCAACGTCCTGACTTTC.